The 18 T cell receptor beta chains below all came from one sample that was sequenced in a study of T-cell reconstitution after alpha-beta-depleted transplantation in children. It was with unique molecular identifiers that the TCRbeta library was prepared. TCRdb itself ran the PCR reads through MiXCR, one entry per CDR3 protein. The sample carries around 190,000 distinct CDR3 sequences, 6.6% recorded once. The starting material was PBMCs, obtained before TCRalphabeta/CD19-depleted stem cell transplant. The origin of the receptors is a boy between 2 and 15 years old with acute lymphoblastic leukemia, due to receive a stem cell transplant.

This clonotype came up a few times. The DNA for the CDR3 is TGTGCCAGCAGCGCTACTAGCGGGAGTGGATCAGATACGCAGTATTTT. Amino acid sequence: CASSATSGSGSDTQYF. The J gene is TRBJ2-3, the V gene TRBV6-1, with 11 bases fitting TRBD2. V shed 6 bases, J shed 4 bases, and the junction held 9 bases outside the gene matches. Germline CDR1 reads MNHNS; CDR2 reads SASEGT. The length of the CDR3 is 16 residues.

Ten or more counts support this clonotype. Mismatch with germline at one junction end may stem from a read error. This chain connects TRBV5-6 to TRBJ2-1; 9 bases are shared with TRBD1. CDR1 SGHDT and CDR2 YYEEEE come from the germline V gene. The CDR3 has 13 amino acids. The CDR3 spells CASRLDRGNEQFF. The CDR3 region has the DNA TGTGCCAGCAGGTTGGACAGGGGTAATGAGCAGTTCTTC.

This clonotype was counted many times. In nucleotides, the CDR3 is TGCGCCAGCAGCTTAAATCCTGGGGCCAACGTCCTGACTTTC. This codes for CASSLNPGANVLTF. The chain uses TRBV5-1 and TRBJ2-6; D is unclear. V dropped 2 bases and J dropped 2 bases, with 5 bases sitting between them. The CDR3 runs 14 residues. Per germline, CDR1 SGHRS and CDR2 YFSETQ.

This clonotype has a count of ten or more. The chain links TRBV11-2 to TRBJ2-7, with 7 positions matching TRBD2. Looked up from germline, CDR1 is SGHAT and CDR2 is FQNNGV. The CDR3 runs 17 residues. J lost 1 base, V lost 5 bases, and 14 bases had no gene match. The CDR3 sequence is CASSQTGGSGKSYEQYF. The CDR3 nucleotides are TGTGCCAGCAGCCAGACCGGGGGGAGCGGGAAATCCTACGAGCAGTACTTC.

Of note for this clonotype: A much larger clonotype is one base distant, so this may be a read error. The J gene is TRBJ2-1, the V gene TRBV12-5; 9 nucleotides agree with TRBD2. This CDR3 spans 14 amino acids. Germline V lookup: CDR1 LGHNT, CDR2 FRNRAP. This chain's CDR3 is CASGYSGGYNERFF. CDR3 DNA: TGTGCTAGTGGTTATAGCGGGGGCTACAATGAGCGGTTCTTC.

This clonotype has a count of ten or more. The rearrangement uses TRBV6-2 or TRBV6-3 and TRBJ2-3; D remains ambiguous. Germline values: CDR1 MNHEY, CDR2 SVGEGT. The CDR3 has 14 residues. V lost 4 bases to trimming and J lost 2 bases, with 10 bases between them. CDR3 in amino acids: CASSLGIFTDTQYF. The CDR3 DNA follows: TGTGCCAGCAGTTTAGGGATATTCACAGATACGCAGTATTTT.

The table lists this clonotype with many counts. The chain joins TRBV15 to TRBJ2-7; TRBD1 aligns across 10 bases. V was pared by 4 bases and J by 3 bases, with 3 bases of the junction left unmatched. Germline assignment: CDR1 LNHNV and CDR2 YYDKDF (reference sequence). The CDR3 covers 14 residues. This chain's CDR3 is CATSNGQGVYEQYF. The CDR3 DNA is TGTGCCACCAGCAACGGACAGGGGGTCTACGAGCAGTACTTC.

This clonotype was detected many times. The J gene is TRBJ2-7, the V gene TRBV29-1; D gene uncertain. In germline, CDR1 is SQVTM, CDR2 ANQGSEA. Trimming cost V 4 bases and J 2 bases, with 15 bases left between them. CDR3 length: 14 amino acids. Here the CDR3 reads CSVVNFRSPYEQYF. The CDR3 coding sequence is TGCAGCGTTGTAAACTTTAGATCCCCCTACGAGCAGTACTTC.

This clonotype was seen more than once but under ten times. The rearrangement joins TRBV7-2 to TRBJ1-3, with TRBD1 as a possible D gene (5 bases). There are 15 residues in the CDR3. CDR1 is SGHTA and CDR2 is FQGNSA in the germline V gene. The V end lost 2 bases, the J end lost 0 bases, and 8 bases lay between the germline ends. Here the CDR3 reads CASSLQGISGNTIYF. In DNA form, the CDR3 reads TGTGCCAGCAGCTTACAGGGAATCTCTGGAAACACCATATATTTT.

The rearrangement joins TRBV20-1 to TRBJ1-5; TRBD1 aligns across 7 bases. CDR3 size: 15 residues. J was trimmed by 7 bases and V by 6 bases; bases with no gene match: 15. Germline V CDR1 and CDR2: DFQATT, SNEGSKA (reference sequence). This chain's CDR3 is CSAASVDRAGQPQHF. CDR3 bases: TGCAGTGCCGCCAGTGTCGACAGGGCTGGACAGCCCCAGCATTTT.

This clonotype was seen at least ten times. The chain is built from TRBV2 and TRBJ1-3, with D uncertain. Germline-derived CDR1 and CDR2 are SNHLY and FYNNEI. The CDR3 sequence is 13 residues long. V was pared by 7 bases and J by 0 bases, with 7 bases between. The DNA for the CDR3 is TGTGCCAGCAAAAGGGACTCTGGAAACACCATATATTTT. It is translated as CASKRDSGNTIYF.

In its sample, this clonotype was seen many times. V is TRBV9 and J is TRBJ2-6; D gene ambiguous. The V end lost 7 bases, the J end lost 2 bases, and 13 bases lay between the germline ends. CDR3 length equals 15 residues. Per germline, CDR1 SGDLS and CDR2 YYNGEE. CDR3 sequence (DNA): TGTGCCAGCCGAGACCCAACAGCTGGGGCCAACGTCCTGACTTTC. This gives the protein CASRDPTAGANVLTF.

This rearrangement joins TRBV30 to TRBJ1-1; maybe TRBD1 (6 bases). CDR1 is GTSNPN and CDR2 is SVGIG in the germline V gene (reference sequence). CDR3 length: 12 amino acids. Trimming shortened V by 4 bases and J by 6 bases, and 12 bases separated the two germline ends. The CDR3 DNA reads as TGTGCCTGGAACGGGGGCGCGGCTGAAGCTTTCTTT. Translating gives CAWNGGAAEAFF.

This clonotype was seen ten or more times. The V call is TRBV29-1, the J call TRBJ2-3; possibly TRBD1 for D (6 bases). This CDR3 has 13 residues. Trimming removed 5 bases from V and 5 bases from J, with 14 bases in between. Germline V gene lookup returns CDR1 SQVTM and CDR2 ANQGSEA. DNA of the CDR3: TGCAGCGTTAACAGGGTTCAAAGAGATACGCAGTATTTT. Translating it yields CSVNRVQRDTQYF.

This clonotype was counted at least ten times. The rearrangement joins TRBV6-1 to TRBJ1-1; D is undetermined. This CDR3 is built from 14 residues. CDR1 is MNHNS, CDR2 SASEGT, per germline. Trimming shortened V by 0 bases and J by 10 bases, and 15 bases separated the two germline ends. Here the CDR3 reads CASSEAGKRQRAFF. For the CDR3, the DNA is TGTGCCAGCAGTGAAGCGGGCAAGCGCCAACGAGCTTTCTTT.

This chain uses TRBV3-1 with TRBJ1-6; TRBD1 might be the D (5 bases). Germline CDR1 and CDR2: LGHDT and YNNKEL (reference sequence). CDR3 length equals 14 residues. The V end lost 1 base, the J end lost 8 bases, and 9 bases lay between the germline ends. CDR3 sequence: CASSQVARDSPLHF. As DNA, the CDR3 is TGTGCCAGCAGCCAAGTAGCCAGGGATTCACCCCTCCACTTT.

The CDR3 DNA reads as TGTGCCAGCAGCCCCCCGGGACTAGCGGGCTACGAGCAGTACTTC. Amino acid sequence: CASSPPGLAGYEQYF. V usage is TRBV4-2 and J usage is TRBJ2-7; the match to TRBD2 covers 12 bases. V shed 4 bases and J 3 bases; nucleotides not matched to a gene: 4. CDR3 length: 15 amino acids. Per germline, CDR1 LGHNA and CDR2 YNFKEQ.

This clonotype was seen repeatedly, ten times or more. The CDR3 reads CASSLPDRGPEQFF. The CDR3 DNA sequence: TGTGCCAGCAGCCTCCCGGACAGGGGGCCTGAGCAGTTCTTC. The gene calls are TRBV14 and TRBJ2-1; TRBD1 aligns across 11 bases. V dropped 4 bases and J dropped 9; count of bases not matched to a gene: 5. Germline V CDR1 and CDR2: SGHDN, FVKESK. The CDR3 is 14 amino acids. Together with reference TRBV14 and TRBJ2-1, the CDR3 gives the full variable domain: EAGVTQFPSHSVIEKGQTVTLRCDPISGHDNLYWYRRVMGKEIKFLLHFVKESKQDESGMPNNRFLAERTGGTYSTLKVQPAELEDSGVYFCASSLPDRGPEQFFGPGTRLTVL.